A single sample gave rise to the 2 T cell receptor beta chains below, sequenced in a study of OX40 agonist ivuxolimab in advanced cancers. Profiling relied on immunoSEQ multiplex PCR, and the TCRdb table lists in-frame clones only, not all of them. The sample has fewer than 55,000 clones, about nine tenths seen once. Sequencing used CD4+ or CD8+ T cells sorted from blood, obtained in a trial of the OX40 agonist ivuxolimab. The receptors derive from an adult with an advanced solid tumor such as melanoma, head and neck, liver or kidney cancer.

The chain uses TRBV7-2 and TRBJ2-5; maybe TRBD2 (5 bases). In germline, CDR1 is SGHTA, CDR2 FQGNSA. The CDR3 extends over 15 amino acids. Between the trimmed V and J ends, which lost 5 bases and 3 bases, there was a span of 16 bases. Here the CDR3 reads CASSPRGPTKETQYF. Written as DNA, the CDR3 is TGTGCCAGCAGCCCTCGCGGGCCCACTAAAGAGACCCAGTACTTC.

The chain employs TRBV6-5 and TRBJ2-5, with D perhaps matching TRBD1 or TRBD2 (5 bases each). The CDR3 sequence is 15 residues long. V was pared by 2 bases and J by 5 bases, with 15 bases between. Germline V gene lookup returns CDR1 MNHEY and CDR2 SVGAGI. CDR3 region: CASSYAFGAGETQYF. CDR3 nucleotide sequence: TGTGCCAGCAGTTACGCGTTCGGGGCTGGGGAGACCCAGTACTTC.